Following are 24 T cell receptor beta chains from one sample sequenced in a study of T cells in tuberculosis. TCRdb keeps only in-frame clones here, not all; method: immunoSEQ multiplex PCR. The sample yields 30,000 to 40,000 clones, roughly 94% seen once. Stated time point: new active TB diagnosis, blood taken before or within 7 days of starting treatment. This sample comprised PBMCs, obtained at tuberculosis diagnosis. These receptors all come from an adult with tuberculosis.

This clone was counted only a few times. The CDR3 loop reads CASSSRQGANEQFF. Written as DNA, the CDR3 is TGTGCCAGCAGCTCCCGACAGGGGGCTAATGAGCAGTTCTTC. This chain uses TRBV7-8 with TRBJ2-1; 10 bases align to TRBD1. Trimming removed 4 bases from V and 7 bases from J; junction bases left unmatched: 4. This CDR3 comprises 14 residues. Germline V gene lookup returns CDR1 SGHVS and CDR2 FQNEAQ. The whole variable domain, remainder taken from reference TRBV7-8 and TRBJ2-1, is GAGVSQSPRYKVAKRGQDVALRCDPISGHVSLFWYQQALGQGPEFLTYFQNEAQLDKSGLPSDRFFAERPEGSVSTLKIQRTQQEDSAVYLCASSSRQGANEQFFGPGTRLTVL.

This rearrangement joins TRBV2 to TRBJ1-1; a possible D gene is TRBD1 (6 bases). V lost 9 bases to trimming and J lost 1 base, with 12 bases between them. Germline lookup yields CDR1 SNHLY and CDR2 FYNNEI. This CDR3 is built from 13 residues. The chain's CDR3 is CASKDRTNTEAFF. CDR3 coding DNA: TGTGCCAGTAAGGACAGAACGAACACTGAAGCTTTCTTT. Based on the CDR3 plus reference TRBV2 and TRBJ1-1, the full variable domain is EPEVTQTPSHQVTQMGQEVILRCVPISNHLYFYWYRQILGQKVEFLVSFYNNEISEKSEIFDDQFSVERPDGSNFTLKIRSTKLEDSAMYFCASKDRTNTEAFFGQGTRLTVV.

The V and J genes are TRBV7-2 and TRBJ2-1; the match to TRBD1 covers 8 bases. J lost 4 bases, V lost 5 bases, and 10 bases had no gene match. CDR1 is SGHTA and CDR2 is FQGNSA in the germline V gene. The CDR3 contains 16 residues. CDR3 loop: CASSHSTGQVYNEQFF. The CDR3 DNA is TGTGCCAGCAGCCATTCGACGGGACAGGTGTACAATGAGCAGTTCTTC.

The chain links TRBV6-5 to TRBJ1-6; D unclear. There are 14 residues in the CDR3. The germline gives CDR1 MNHEY, CDR2 SVGAGI. V was shortened by 5 bases and J by 10 bases, with 15 bases between the two germline ends. CDR3 DNA: TGTGCCAGCAGTCGACTCCCGGGGAGGTCACCCCTCCACTTT. Encoded protein: CASSRLPGRSPLHF.

This chain uses TRBV19 with TRBJ2-1, with TRBD2 matching 11 bases. J gave up 6 bases and V 9 bases, and 7 bases lay outside the gene matches. CDR3 length: 14 residues. Germline loops: CDR1 LNHDA, CDR2 SQIVND (reference sequence). The CDR3 DNA is TGTGCCAGCCGAACTAGCGGGAGAGGCAATGAGCAGTTCTTC. This sequence encodes CASRTSGRGNEQFF.

The V and J genes are TRBV6-1 and TRBJ2-3; TRBD2 agrees at 7 bases. From germline, CDR1 is MNHNS and CDR2 SASEGT. This CDR3 has 18 residues. V was pared by 3 bases and J by 1 base, with 13 bases of the junction left unmatched. The CDR3 here is CASSDVVFRAGGTDTQYF. The CDR3 bases are TGTGCCAGCAGTGACGTCGTTTTTAGGGCGGGGGGCACAGATACGCAGTATTTT.

The J gene is TRBJ2-1, the V gene TRBV29-1; 7 nucleotides match TRBD1. Germline loops: CDR1 SQVTM, CDR2 ANQGSEA. This CDR3 is 13 amino acids long. The trim removed 7 bases at V and 2 bases at J, leaving 5 bases unmatched. In nucleotides, the CDR3 is TGCAGCGCCCGACAGGGCACCTACAATGAGCAGTTCTTC. It encodes CSARQGTYNEQFF.

This clone has a single count. V is TRBV21-1 and J is TRBJ2-3; TRBD1 reflects the table's D call only, with no check against the DNA. TRBV21-1 is annotated as a pseudogene. The CDR3 spans 17 residues. The CDR3 sequence: CASSKESRDRSTDTQYF. The CDR3 DNA reads as TGTGCCAGCAGCAAAGAATCAAGGGACAGATCCACAGATACGCAGTATTTT.

V usage is TRBV11-2 and J usage is TRBJ2-7, with D hard to call. The CDR3 length is 11 residues. Germline CDR1 is SGHAT and CDR2 is FQNNGV. Trimming left V 4 bases short and J 4 bases short, with 5 bases between. The CDR3 DNA is TGTGCCAGCAGCTCCGGGTACGAGCAGTACTTC. Its translation: CASSSGYEQYF.

The chain has TRBV9 and TRBJ1-2; unclear D gene. The CDR3 is 14 residues long. Germline CDR1 is SGDLS and CDR2 is YYNGEE. V was shortened by 5 bases and J by 4 bases, with 15 bases between the two germline ends. The CDR3: CASSAHPEGYGYTF. CDR3 nucleotide sequence: TGTGCCAGCAGTGCCCACCCGGAGGGCTATGGCTACACCTTC.

The CDR3 DNA sequence: TGTGCCAGTAGTACTACAGGGACGGTAGGTCAGCCCCAGCATTTT. It is translated as CASSTTGTVGQPQHF. The J gene is TRBJ1-5, the V gene TRBV19, with a tentative D call TRBD1 (6 bases). The V gene lost 4 bases and the J gene lost 6 bases, with 16 bases spanning the gap. CDR1 and CDR2 (germline): LNHDA, SQIVND (reference sequence). The CDR3 has 15 amino acids.

The chain joins TRBV19 to TRBJ2-7, with D possibly being TRBD1 (6 bases). Germline loops: CDR1 LNHDA, CDR2 SQIVND (reference sequence). There are 14 residues in the CDR3. V was pared by 5 bases and J by 5 bases, with 16 bases between. CDR3 DNA sequence: TGTGCCAGTAGTCCTACAGGGTTTTTGAACGAGCAGTACTTC. Translation gives CASSPTGFLNEQYF.

The gene calls are TRBV5-4 and TRBJ2-3; 9 positions match TRBD2. V shed 1 base, J shed 2 bases, and the junction held 5 bases outside the gene matches. Germline assignment: CDR1 SGHNT and CDR2 YYREEE (reference sequence). The length of the CDR3 is 16 residues. DNA of the CDR3: TGTGCCAGCAGCTTGAGACTAGCGGAGATCACAGATACGCAGTATTTT. Residues: CASSLRLAEITDTQYF.

The chain is built from TRBV6-5 and TRBJ1-2; 9 bases match TRBD1. The CDR3 covers 15 residues. Germline-derived CDR1 and CDR2 are MNHEY and SVGAGI. J gave up 7 bases and V 0 bases, and 6 bases lay outside the gene matches. CDR3 in amino acids: CASSYSVQGASGYTF. The CDR3 nucleotides are TGTGCCAGCAGTTACTCGGTACAGGGGGCAAGTGGCTACACCTTC.

CDR3 amino acids: CASSYAGYTTNEKLFF. In nucleotides, the CDR3 is TGTGCCAGCAGTTACGCAGGGTATACAACTAATGAAAAACTGTTTTTT. J is TRBJ1-4 and V is TRBV6-5, with D possibly being TRBD1 (5 bases). CDR1 and CDR2 from the germline V gene are MNHEY and SVGAGI. This CDR3 has 16 amino acids. The germline V and J ends were trimmed by 2 bases and 0 bases, with 10 bases remaining between them.

The chain employs TRBV28 and TRBJ1-4; D unclear. The CDR3 spans 12 residues. CDR1 is MDHEN and CDR2 is SYDVKM in the germline V gene. Trimming left V 6 bases short and J 7 bases short, with 9 bases between. CDR3 loop: CASRNPSEKLFF. As DNA, the CDR3 is TGTGCCAGCAGGAACCCCAGTGAAAAACTGTTTTTT.

The rearrangement joins TRBV10-3 to TRBJ1-1, with 7 bases identical to TRBD1. After removal of 6 bases from V and 0 bases from J, the junction contained 7 bases not matched to a gene. Germline assignment: CDR1 ENHRY and CDR2 SYGVKD. The CDR3 has 15 amino acids. CDR3 region: CAISQQGTVNTEAFF. The CDR3 region has the DNA TGTGCCATCAGCCAACAGGGGACGGTGAACACTGAAGCTTTCTTT.

The chain is built from TRBV5-4 and TRBJ1-5, with D possibly TRBD1 on 5 matching bases. Germline assignment: CDR1 SGHNT and CDR2 YYREEE (reference sequence). The V end lost 7 bases, the J end lost 5 bases, and 19 bases lay between the germline ends. This CDR3 is 15 amino acids long. The CDR3 bases are TGTGCCAGCGCGGAGGGGCCACGGGGGGATCAGCCCCAGCATTTT. Translating it yields CASAEGPRGDQPQHF.

This chain links TRBV10-3 with TRBJ1-2, with 8 bases fitting TRBD1. The CDR3 has 14 amino acids. Looked up from germline, CDR1 is ENHRY and CDR2 is SYGVKD. V was clipped by 5 bases and J by 1 base; unmatched bases: 3. CDR3 nucleotides: TGTGCCATCAGTTCTGACAGGGGTAACTATGGCTACACCTTC. Translated: CAISSDRGNYGYTF.

V usage is TRBV5-1 and J usage is TRBJ1-1; TRBD1 agrees at 10 bases. This CDR3 is 15 amino acids long. V lost 4 bases and J lost 2; bases outside the gene matches: 5. Germline-derived CDR1 and CDR2 are SGHRS and YFSETQ. CDR3 coding DNA: TGCGCCAGCAGCACCTGGACAGGGGGAAACACTGAAGCTTTCTTT. This encodes CASSTWTGGNTEAFF.

Concerning this clone itself: The junction and the germline gene differ at one end; a read error may be behind it. The chain joins TRBV19 to TRBJ1-4; D ambiguous. The CDR3 extends over 14 amino acids. Germline V gene lookup returns CDR1 LNHDA and CDR2 SQIVND (reference sequence). The CDR3 region has the DNA TGTGCCAGTAGACCTCAGGATACTAGTGAAAAACTGTTTTTT. As protein: CASRPQDTSEKLFF.

V usage is TRBV11-2 and J usage is TRBJ2-5; 13 nucleotides align to TRBD2. V lost 0 bases and J lost 13; bases outside the gene matches: 5. The length of the CDR3 is 14 residues. The germline CDR1 and CDR2 sequences are SGHAT and FQNNGV. CDR3 nucleotide sequence: TGTGCCAGCAGCTTAGATCCGGGACTAGCGGGGCTGTACTTC. It codes for CASSLDPGLAGLYF.

This rearrangement joins TRBV6-5 to TRBJ1-2; D gene uncertain. V was cut by 4 bases and J by 4 bases, with 10 bases left in between. From germline, CDR1 is MNHEY and CDR2 SVGAGI. This CDR3 is 13 amino acids long. Here the CDR3 reads CASSSVGPYGYTF. In nucleotides, the CDR3 is TGTGCCAGCAGTTCGGTGGGCCCCTATGGCTACACCTTC.

V and J are TRBV10-3 and TRBJ1-5; a possible D gene is TRBD1 (6 bases). Trimming took off 6 bases at V and 5 bases at J, with 14 bases between the two ends. The CDR3 length is 14 residues. Looked up from germline, CDR1 is ENHRY and CDR2 is SYGVKD. In DNA, the CDR3 is TGTGCCATCAGGGGGGCCTACGGCGATCAGCCCCAGCATTTT. This codes for CAIRGAYGDQPQHF.